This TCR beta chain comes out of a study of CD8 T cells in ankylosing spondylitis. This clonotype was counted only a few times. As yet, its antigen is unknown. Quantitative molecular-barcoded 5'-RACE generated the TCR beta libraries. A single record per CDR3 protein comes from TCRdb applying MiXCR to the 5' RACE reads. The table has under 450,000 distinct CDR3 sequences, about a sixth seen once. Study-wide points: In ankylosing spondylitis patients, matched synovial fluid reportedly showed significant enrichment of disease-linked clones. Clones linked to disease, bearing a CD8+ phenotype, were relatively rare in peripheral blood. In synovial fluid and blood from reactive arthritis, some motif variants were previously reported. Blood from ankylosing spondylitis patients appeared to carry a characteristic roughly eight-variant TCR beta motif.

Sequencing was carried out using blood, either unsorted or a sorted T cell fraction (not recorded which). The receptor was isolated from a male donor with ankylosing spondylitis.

The CDR3 region has the DNA TGCAACCCGGGACTAGTCCCAGATACGCAGTATTTT. This gives the protein CNPGLVPDTQYF. The chain has TRBV20-1 and TRBJ2-3; 8 positions match TRBD2. Germline-derived CDR1 and CDR2 are DFQATT and SNEGSKA (reference sequence). The CDR3 sequence is 12 residues long.